This TCR beta chain was captured in a study of T-cell memory formation after mild COVID-19. TCRdb redid the calling of the 5' RACE reads with MiXCR, one entry per CDR3 protein. The table records hundreds of thousands of distinct CDR3 sequences, about 20% of them present only once. The V and J ends lost 5 bases and 0 bases respectively, with 11 bases between them. Germline V gene lookup returns CDR1 LNHDA and CDR2 SQIVND (reference sequence). This CDR3 region has 16 residues. This clonotype appeared once. Sequenced: PBMCs or a T cell subset sorted from them (not recorded which). This chain connects TRBV19 to TRBJ2-6, with D possibly matching TRBD1 (6 bases). The receptor comes from an adult woman who had mild COVID-19 (a few samples of this study predate the infection). Cell type and time point are not known. The CDR3 DNA follows: TGTGCCAGTAGTCAGGGGCCGGGCTCTGGGGCCAACGTCCTGACTTTC. Amino acids: CASSQGPGSGANVLTF.